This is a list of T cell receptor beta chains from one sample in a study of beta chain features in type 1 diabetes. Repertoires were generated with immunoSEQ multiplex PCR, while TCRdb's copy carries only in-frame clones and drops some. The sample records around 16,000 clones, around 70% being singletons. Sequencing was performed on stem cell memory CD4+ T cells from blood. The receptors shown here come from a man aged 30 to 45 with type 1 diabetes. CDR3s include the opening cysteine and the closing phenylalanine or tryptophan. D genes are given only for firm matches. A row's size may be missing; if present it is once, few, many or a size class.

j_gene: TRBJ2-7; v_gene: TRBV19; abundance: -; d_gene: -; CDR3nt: TGTGCCAGTAGTTATGGAGTGAGCTACGAGCAGTACTTC; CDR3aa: CASSYGVSYEQYF
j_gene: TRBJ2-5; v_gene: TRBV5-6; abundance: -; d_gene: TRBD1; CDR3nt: TGTGCCAGCAGCAAGGACAGGGGTCAGACCCAGTACTTC; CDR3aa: CASSKDRGQTQYF
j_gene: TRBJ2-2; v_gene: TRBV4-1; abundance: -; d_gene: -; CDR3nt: TGCGCCAGCAGCCAAGGTTACGGCGGTCCGAACACCGGGGAGCTGTTTTTT; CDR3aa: CASSQGYGGPNTGELFF
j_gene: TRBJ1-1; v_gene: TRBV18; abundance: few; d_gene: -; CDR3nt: TGTGCCAGCTTATCTAAACAGGGAACCACTGAAGCTTTCTTT; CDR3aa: CASLSKQGTTEAFF
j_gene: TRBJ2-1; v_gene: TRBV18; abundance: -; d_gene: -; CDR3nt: TGTGCCAGCTCAAATACTCAGGACAATGAGCAGTTCTTC; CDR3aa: CASSNTQDNEQFF
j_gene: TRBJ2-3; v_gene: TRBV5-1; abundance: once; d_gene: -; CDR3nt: TGCGCCAGCAGCGATGGACTCAGCACAGATACGCAGTATTTT; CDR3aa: CASSDGLSTDTQYF
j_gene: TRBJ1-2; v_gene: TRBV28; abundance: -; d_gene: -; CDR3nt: TGTGCCAGCAGCCAACAGGGATTTGGCTACACCTTC; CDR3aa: CASSQQGFGYTF
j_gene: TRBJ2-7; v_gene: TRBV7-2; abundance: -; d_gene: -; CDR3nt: TGTGCCAGCAGCTTATGGAGCAGGGACTACGAGCAGTACTTC; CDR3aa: CASSLWSRDYEQYF
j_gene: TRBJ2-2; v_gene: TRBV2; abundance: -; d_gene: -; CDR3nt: TGTGCCAGCAGTCCCCTGGACTTCCCTACCGGGGAGCTGTTTTTT; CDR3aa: CASSPLDFPTGELFF
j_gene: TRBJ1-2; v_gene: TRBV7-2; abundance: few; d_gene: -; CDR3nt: TGTGCCAGCAGCTTAGTGACAGGATTAGGGTATGGCTACACCTTC; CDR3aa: CASSLVTGLGYGYTF
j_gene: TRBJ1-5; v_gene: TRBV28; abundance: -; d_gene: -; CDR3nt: TGTGCCAGCAGCCTTACAGGCAATCAGCCCCAGCATTTT; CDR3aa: CASSLTGNQPQHF
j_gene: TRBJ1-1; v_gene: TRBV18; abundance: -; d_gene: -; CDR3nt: TGTGCCAGCTCACCAGGGCAGAACACTGAAGCTTTCTTT; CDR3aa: CASSPGQNTEAFF
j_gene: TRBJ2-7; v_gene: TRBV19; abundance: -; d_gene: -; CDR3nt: TGTGCCAGTAGTGGCCCACAGGGCTCCTACGAGCAGTACTTC; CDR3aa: CASSGPQGSYEQYF
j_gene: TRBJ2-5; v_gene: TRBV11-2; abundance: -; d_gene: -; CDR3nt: TGTGCCAGCAGCCGGGGTTCCCTAGAGACCCAGTACTTC; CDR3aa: CASSRGSLETQYF
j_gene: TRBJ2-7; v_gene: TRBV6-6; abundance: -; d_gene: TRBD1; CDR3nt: TGTGCCAGCAGAAAGGACAGGGCGATAGGCCCCGAGCAGTACTTC; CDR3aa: CASRKDRAIGPEQYF
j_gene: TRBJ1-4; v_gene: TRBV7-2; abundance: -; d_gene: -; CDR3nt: TGTGCCAGCAGCTTAAAAGGGAACATCAGGGCTAATGAAAAACTGTTTTTT; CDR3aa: CASSLKGNIRANEKLFF
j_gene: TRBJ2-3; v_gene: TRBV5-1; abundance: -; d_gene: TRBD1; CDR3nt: TGCGCCAGCAGCTTGGTCGACAGGGCTCACACAGATACGCAGTATTTT; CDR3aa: CASSLVDRAHTDTQYF
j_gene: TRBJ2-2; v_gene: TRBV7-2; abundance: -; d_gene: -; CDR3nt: TGTGCCAGCAGTTTTTGGCCTACCGGGGAGCTGTTTTTT; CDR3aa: CASSFWPTGELFF
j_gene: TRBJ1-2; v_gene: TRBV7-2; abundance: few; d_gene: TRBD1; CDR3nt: TGTGCCAGCAGCTACCCTGGGACAGGAAGCTATGGCTACACCTTC; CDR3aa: CASSYPGTGSYGYTF
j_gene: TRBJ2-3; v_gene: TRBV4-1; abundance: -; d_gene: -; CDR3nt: TGCGCCAGCAGCCAACCTCTAGGCCATACGCAGTATTTT; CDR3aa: CASSQPLGHTQYF
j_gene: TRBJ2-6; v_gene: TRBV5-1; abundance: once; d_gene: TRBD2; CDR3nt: TGCGCCAGCAGCTTTGGACTAGCTGGAACTGGGGCCAACGTCCTGACTTTC; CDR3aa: CASSFGLAGTGANVLTF
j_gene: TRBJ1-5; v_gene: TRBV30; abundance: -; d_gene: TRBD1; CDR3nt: TGTGCCTGGAGTGTAGGGACAGGGGCCAATCAGCCCCAGCATTTT; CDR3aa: CAWSVGTGANQPQHF
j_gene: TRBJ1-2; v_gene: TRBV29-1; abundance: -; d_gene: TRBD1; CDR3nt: TGCAGCGCCTCGGGACAGGGTGGAGGCTACACCTTC; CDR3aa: CSASGQGGGYTF
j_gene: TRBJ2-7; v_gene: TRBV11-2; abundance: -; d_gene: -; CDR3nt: TGTGCCAGCAGCTTAGAACTAGCTTCCTACGAGCAGTACTTC; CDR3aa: CASSLELASYEQYF
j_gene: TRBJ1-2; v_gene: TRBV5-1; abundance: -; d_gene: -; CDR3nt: TGCGCCAGCAGCTTGGTGTTTGGGGAGAATGGCTACACCTTC; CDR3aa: CASSLVFGENGYTF
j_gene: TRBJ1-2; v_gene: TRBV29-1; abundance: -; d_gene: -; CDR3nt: TGCAGCGTTGATCGCCAGGATGCTAACTATGGCTACACCTTC; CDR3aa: CSVDRQDANYGYTF
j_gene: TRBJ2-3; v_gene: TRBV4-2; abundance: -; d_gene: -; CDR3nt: TGTGCCAGCAGCCCCACCCAGACAGACAGCACAGATACGCAGTATTTT; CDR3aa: CASSPTQTDSTDTQYF
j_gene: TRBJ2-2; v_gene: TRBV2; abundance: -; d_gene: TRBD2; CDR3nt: TGTGCCAGCAGGAGACTAGCGGCCGCGAACACCGGGGAGCTGTTTTTT; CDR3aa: CASRRLAAANTGELFF
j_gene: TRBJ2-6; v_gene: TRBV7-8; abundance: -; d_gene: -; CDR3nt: TGTGCCAGCAGCTTAGGGTCCGCCTCCCGGGGGGCCAACGTCCTGACTTTC; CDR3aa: CASSLGSASRGANVLTF
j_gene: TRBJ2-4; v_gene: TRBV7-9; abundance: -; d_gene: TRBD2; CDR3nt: TGTGCCAGCAGCTTATACGACGGGGGGGCCGGGGACATTCAGTACTTC; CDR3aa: CASSLYDGGAGDIQYF
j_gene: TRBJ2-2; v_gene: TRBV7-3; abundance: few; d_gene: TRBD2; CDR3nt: TGTGCCAGCAGCCTGGGAGCGGGAATGGCCGGGGAGCTGTTTTTT; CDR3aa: CASSLGAGMAGELFF
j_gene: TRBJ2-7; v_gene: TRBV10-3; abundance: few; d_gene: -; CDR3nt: TGTGCCGCCGGGGGGCTGGGTGAGCAGTACTTC; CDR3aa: CAAGGLGEQYF